What follows are 7 T cell receptor beta chains derived from one specimen sequenced in a study of beta chain features in type 1 diabetes. Their cognate antigens are unknown. General observations from the study: Researchers report that Type 1 diabetes patients had moderately but significantly shorter TCRB CDR3s across all four CD4+ subsets.

The sequenced template was cDNA made from the entire isolated RNA. Using immunoSEQ multiplex PCR, the repertoire was profiled, and TCRdb retains in-frame clones only, with some absent. The sample comprises roughly 340,000 clones, around 12% of which are singletons, and around 0.0099% rests with the top ten. The sample taken for sequencing was naive CD4+ T cells from blood. These receptors were taken from a woman aged 18-35 years with type 1 diabetes.

Only a few counts were recorded for this clone. V and J are TRBV7-2 and TRBJ2-5; D not certain. Germline CDR1 and CDR2: SGHTA and FQGNSA. V lost 1 base and J 5 bases, leaving 8 bases between the germline ends. CDR3 length: 13 residues. The CDR3, as DNA: TGTGCCAGCAGCTTAGATATGCGGGAGACCCAGTACTTC. Translation gives CASSLDMRETQYF.

This clone was picked up a small number of times. The V call is TRBV19, the J call TRBJ2-1; no clear D. The CDR3 loop spans 16 amino acids. The V end was cut by 1 base, the J end by 1 base, with 11 bases between. Germline loops: CDR1 LNHDA, CDR2 SQIVND (reference sequence). The CDR3 DNA reads TGTGCCAGTAGTATAGGCCTGGCCAGGTCCTACAATGAGCAGTTCTTC. Translated, it gives CASSIGLARSYNEQFF. Full variable domain (rest looked up from reference TRBV19 and TRBJ2-1): DGGITQSPKYLFRKEGQNVTLSCEQNLNHDAMYWYRQDPGQGLRLIYYSQIVNDFQKGDIAEGYSVSREKKESFPLTVTSAQKNPTAFYLCASSIGLARSYNEQFFGPGTRLTVL.

This clone was counted a few times. The V call is TRBV18, the J call TRBJ2-1; 7 positions agree with TRBD1. The germline V gene encodes CDR1 KGHSH and CDR2 LQKENI. The CDR3 is 15 amino acids. V trimming: 3 bases; J trimming: 12 bases; junction bases outside the gene matches: 14. The CDR3 reads CASSPGQTVRVRQFF. DNA for the CDR3: TGTGCCAGCTCACCGGGACAGACGGTCAGGGTCCGGCAGTTCTTC.

This clone was seen a few times. The rearrangement links TRBV15 to TRBJ1-2, with 7 positions matching TRBD1. The CDR3 is 15 residues long. Germline lookup yields CDR1 LNHNV and CDR2 YYDKDF (reference sequence). The J segment lost 8 bases and the V segment lost 0 bases, leaving 9 bases of the junction unmatched. CDR3 in DNA: TGTGCCACCAGCAGAGATAAGGGTCGGACAGGCGGCTACACCTTC. This codes for CATSRDKGRTGGYTF.

This chain connects TRBV27 to TRBJ1-5; a weak D match, TRBD1 (5 bases). Trimming took off 7 bases at V and 6 bases at J, with 16 bases between the two ends. Per the germline V gene, CDR1 is MNHEY and CDR2 is SMNVEV (reference sequence). The CDR3 consists of 14 residues. The CDR3 region is CASTKRQGFQPQHF. The CDR3, as DNA: TGTGCCAGCACCAAACGGCAGGGATTTCAGCCCCAGCATTTT.

A few counts support this clone. The V call is TRBV7-8, the J call TRBJ2-3, with D possibly being TRBD2 (8 bases). The germline CDR1 and CDR2 sequences are SGHVS and FQNEAQ. The germline V and J ends were trimmed by 0 bases and 8 bases, with 24 bases remaining between them. This CDR3 spans 18 amino acids. The CDR3 bases are TGTGCCAGCAGCTTAGCGAGAACCGGGACTAGGGGGCTGGGTACGCAGTATTTT. This translates into CASSLARTGTRGLGTQYF.

The rearrangement uses TRBV29-1 and TRBJ2-1, with a possible D match to TRBD1 (5 bases). The CDR3 runs 16 residues. The V and J ends lost 8 bases and 2 bases respectively, with 22 bases between them. Germline CDR1 reads SQVTM; CDR2 reads ANQGSEA. CDR3 sequence: CSWGSIPLKPYNEQFF. The CDR3 DNA is TGCAGCTGGGGCTCCATCCCCTTAAAGCCCTACAATGAGCAGTTCTTC.